Reported below is one TCR beta chain. This entry is derived from a study of blood T cell repertoires in COVID-19. Overall study context: Researchers got acute and convalescent COVID-19 samples from the United States, Italy and Spain. Sources were T cells, B-cell-depleted T cells, or PBMCs; the material itself was cDNA or gDNA.

Germline assignment: CDR1 ENHRY and CDR2 SYGVKD. This CDR3 has 14 amino acids. After removal of 11 bases from V and 4 bases from J, the junction contained 4 bases not matched to a gene. Authors' methods: Amplification with reference gene primers provided the estimates of nucleated cell counts. The table came from immunoSEQ multiplex PCR; TCRdb's copy has only in-frame clones and leaves some out. That table furnishes V, J and clone size, whereas the DNA furnished D and trimming. Here the sample spans about 68,000 clones, 80% to 90% being singletons. This TCR derives from a woman aged 60-75 years with acute or convalescent COVID-19. This rearrangement joins TRBV10-3 to TRBJ2-3; 15 nucleotides align to TRBD2. Sequencing used peripheral blood. The CDR3 sequence: CASGLAGGADTQYF. In DNA, the CDR3 is TGTGCCTCAGGACTAGCGGGAGGGGCAGATACGCAGTATTTT.